This passage covers 29 T cell receptor beta chains from one sample sequenced in a study of neurological immune-mediated disorders. Time point described: longitudinal time-point 2. TCRdb analysed the 5' RACE reads with MiXCR anew, one entry per CDR3 protein. Of tens of thousands of distinct CDR3 sequences in the sample, approximately 6% are singletons; the top ten hold 7.9%. Sample: PBMCs. These receptors originate from a woman aged 60-75 years with multiple sclerosis.

This clonotype has a count of ten or more. The V call is TRBV6-5, the J call TRBJ1-5, with D uncertain. Germline CDR1 reads MNHEY; CDR2 reads SVGAGI. The CDR3 extends over 14 amino acids. Trimming shortened V by 5 bases and J by 3 bases, and 11 bases separated the two germline ends. The CDR3 loop reads CASSTGWDNQPQHF. CDR3 in DNA: TGTGCCAGCAGTACGGGCTGGGACAATCAGCCCCAGCATTTT.

This clonotype was seen repeatedly, ten times or more. The chain joins TRBV7-9 to TRBJ2-1; 9 bases are a match to TRBD1. V lost 3 bases, J lost 0 bases, and 6 bases stayed unmatched. The CDR3 has 17 residues. In germline, CDR1 is SEHNR, CDR2 FQNEAQ (reference sequence). CDR3 in DNA: TGTGCCAGCAGCTTCGACAGGGGGATAAGCTCCTACAATGAGCAGTTCTTC. Translation gives CASSFDRGISSYNEQFF.

This clonotype was picked up a small number of times. V and J are TRBV20-1 and TRBJ2-1; D is undetermined. In germline, CDR1 is DFQATT, CDR2 SNEGSKA (reference sequence). The CDR3 extends over 12 amino acids. V dropped 3 bases and J dropped 6 bases, with 9 bases sitting between them. For the CDR3, the DNA is TGCAGTGCTAGCACAGTCGTCAATGAGCAGTTCTTC. Its translation is CSASTVVNEQFF.

This clonotype was recorded many times. The rearrangement links TRBV5-5 to TRBJ2-7; D may be TRBD2 (6 bases). The CDR3 covers 14 residues. V was clipped by 3 bases and J by 3 bases, with 13 bases between them. Germline V gives CDR1 SGHKS, CDR2 YYEKEE (reference sequence). CDR3 loop: CASSWDSGHYEQYF. CDR3 nucleotide sequence: TGTGCCAGCAGCTGGGACTCAGGTCACTACGAGCAGTACTTC.

This clonotype has ten or more counts. The chain links TRBV6-5 to TRBJ2-7, with TRBD1 matching over 7 bases. CDR1 is MNHEY, CDR2 SVGAGI, per germline. The CDR3 extends over 15 amino acids. Germline trimming cut 5 bases from V and 1 base from J; bases unmatched to any gene: 8. In DNA form, the CDR3 reads TGTGCCAGCAGTAACCAAATGACAGGGTCCTACGAGCAGTACTTC. This translates into CASSNQMTGSYEQYF.

This clonotype was detected ten times or more. The chain employs TRBV5-1 and TRBJ2-1; no definite D call. V dropped 0 bases and J dropped 8 bases, with 3 bases sitting between them. Germline V gives CDR1 SGHRS, CDR2 YFSETQ. The CDR3 runs 11 residues. CDR3 sequence: CASSLDYEQFF. The CDR3, as DNA: TGCGCCAGCAGCTTGGACTATGAGCAGTTCTTC.

The chain combines TRBV5-6 with TRBJ2-7; D may be TRBD2 (6 bases). The V gene's germline CDR1 is SGHDT and CDR2 YYEEEE. V shed 6 bases and J shed 0 bases, with 22 bases lying between them. This CDR3 has 17 residues. CDR3: CASTGGVRATFSYEQYF. The CDR3 coding sequence is TGTGCCAGCACCGGGGGTGTTCGGGCCACTTTCTCCTACGAGCAGTACTTC.

There are many counts of this clonotype. The rearrangement uses TRBV20-1 and TRBJ1-1; D remains ambiguous. Germline V gene sequence: CDR1 DFQATT, CDR2 SNEGSKA (reference sequence). This CDR3 comprises 14 residues. V lost 4 bases and J 0 bases, leaving 12 bases between the germline ends. The CDR3 sequence is CSAIGTVMNTEAFF. The CDR3 region has the DNA TGCAGTGCTATTGGTACAGTCATGAACACTGAAGCTTTCTTT.

This clonotype was detected many times. CDR3 loop: CASSPGFGWNTEAFF. The CDR3 DNA sequence: TGCGCCAGCAGCCCCGGGTTTGGTTGGAACACTGAAGCTTTCTTT. This chain uses TRBV5-1 with TRBJ1-1; D not certain. This CDR3 spans 15 amino acids. CDR1 and CDR2 (germline): SGHRS, YFSETQ. V lost 4 bases, J lost 1 base, and 14 bases lay in between.

This clonotype was recorded at least ten times. The chain recombines TRBV27 with TRBJ1-2; D might be TRBD1 (6 bases). CDR3 length: 16 amino acids. Trimming cost V 6 bases and J 1 base, with 18 bases left between them. Looked up from germline, CDR1 is MNHEY and CDR2 is SMNVEV (reference sequence). CDR3 sequence (DNA): TGTGCCAGCAGCCAAAGGGGCCCAGGGGATAACTATGGCTACACCTTC. This sequence encodes CASSQRGPGDNYGYTF.

This clonotype was detected many times. V usage is TRBV5-8 and J usage is TRBJ2-7, with D tentatively TRBD1 or TRBD2 (6 bases each). CDR3 length: 13 amino acids. Trimming removed 1 base at V and 6 bases at J, with 11 bases between. The germline V gene has CDR1 SGHTS and CDR2 YDEGEE. CDR3 sequence: CASSLWGASEQYF. CDR3 coding DNA: TGTGCCAGCAGCTTGTGGGGGGCTAGCGAGCAGTACTTC.

This clonotype was recorded at least ten times. The chain has TRBV18 and TRBJ1-2; TRBD1 might be the D (5 bases). Germline CDR1 is KGHSH and CDR2 is LQKENI. V was trimmed by 5 bases and J by 4 bases, leaving 14 bases between them. The CDR3 sequence is 14 residues long. CDR3 sequence (DNA): TGTGCCAGCTCATCACTGGACACCTTCTATGGCTACACCTTC. Its protein product is CASSSLDTFYGYTF.

This clonotype appeared many times. The chain couples TRBV20-1 to TRBJ2-7; D remains unclear. Trimming removed 6 bases at V and 2 bases at J, with 14 bases between. Looked up from germline, CDR1 is DFQATT and CDR2 is SNEGSKA (reference sequence). This CDR3 has 13 residues. The CDR3 nucleotides read TGCAGTGCCGAGCCTAGGGCCCCCTACGAGCAGTACTTC. Protein product: CSAEPRAPYEQYF.

This clonotype has at least ten counts. The chain couples TRBV5-1 to TRBJ1-1; 7 positions agree with TRBD1. Germline loops: CDR1 SGHRS, CDR2 YFSETQ. Trimming cost V 0 bases and J 3 bases; bases outside gene matches: 2. CDR3 length: 14 amino acids. CDR3 region: CASSLDRGDTEAFF. The CDR3 DNA sequence: TGCGCCAGCAGCTTGGACAGGGGAGACACTGAAGCTTTCTTT.

The rearrangement links TRBV5-1 to TRBJ2-3; TRBD2 aligns across 8 bases. Trimming took 2 bases from V and 4 from J; bases not matched to a gene: 12. Germline assignment: CDR1 SGHRS and CDR2 YFSETQ. This CDR3 has 17 residues. Here the CDR3 reads CASSFRGGQGLADTQYF. CDR3 in DNA: TGCGCCAGCAGCTTCCGGGGGGGTCAGGGATTGGCAGATACGCAGTATTTT.

This clonotype was found many times. Here the CDR3 DNA reads TGTGCCAGCAACATAGGGGAGAATCAGCCCCAGCATTTT. Encoded protein: CASNIGENQPQHF. The chain is built from TRBV7-9 and TRBJ1-5, with TRBD1 as a possible D gene (5 bases). The CDR3 sequence is 13 residues long. With 7 bases removed from V and 4 bases from J, the gap between germline ends came to 11 bases. CDR1 and CDR2 (germline): SEHNR, FQNEAQ (reference sequence).

This clonotype was recorded at least ten times. The rearrangement uses TRBV5-1 and TRBJ2-1; 8 bases align to TRBD1. The length of the CDR3 is 17 residues. Germline assignment: CDR1 SGHRS and CDR2 YFSETQ. After removal of 1 base from V and 7 bases from J, the junction contained 13 bases not matched to a gene. CDR3 region: CASSLPSRTGSGNEQFF. CDR3 coding DNA: TGCGCCAGCAGCTTGCCCTCCAGGACAGGGTCCGGGAATGAGCAGTTCTTC.

This clonotype has ten or more counts. The DNA of the CDR3 is TGTGCCAGCAGCAAAGGCTGGCTGAGCCACGAGCAGTACTTC. Its protein product is CASSKGWLSHEQYF. The rearrangement uses TRBV21-1 and TRBJ2-7. TRBV21-1 is tagged as a pseudogene. This CDR3 region has 14 residues.

This clonotype occurred many times. The V call is TRBV5-1, the J call TRBJ1-1, with 8 bases matching TRBD1. Per the germline V gene, CDR1 is SGHRS and CDR2 is YFSETQ. The CDR3 has 13 residues. Unmatched junction bases numbered 7, after V lost 8 bases and J lost 4 bases. CDR3 nucleotides: TGCGCCAGTCGCAGGGGGCAGGGCACTGAAGCTTTCTTT. It is translated as CASRRGQGTEAFF.

This clonotype was seen repeatedly, ten times or more. In DNA form, the CDR3 reads TGTGCCAGCAGTACCCGGGACCTCCGGGACGAGCAGTACTTC. Translation gives CASSTRDLRDEQYF. The chain recombines TRBV6-6 with TRBJ2-7; D may match TRBD1 or TRBD2 (5 bases each). The V end was cut by 5 bases, the J end by 5 bases, with 16 bases between. CDR1 and CDR2 from the germline V gene are MNHNY and SVGAGI (reference sequence). The CDR3 is 14 residues long.

This clonotype was detected many times. This chain links TRBV5-6 with TRBJ1-5, with TRBD1 as a possible D gene (6 bases). The germline CDR1 and CDR2 sequences are SGHDT and YYEEEE. Deletions cut 5 bases from V and 0 bases from J, with 9 bases between. The CDR3 is made up of 14 amino acids. The CDR3: CASRLTGSNQPQHF. The CDR3 nucleotides read TGTGCCAGCAGACTGACAGGTAGCAATCAGCCCCAGCATTTT.

This clonotype was observed many times. The chain uses TRBV7-7 and TRBJ2-1; 8 bases are shared with TRBD1. The V gene's germline CDR1 is SSHAT and CDR2 FNYEAQ (reference sequence). V trimming: 5 bases; J trimming: 6 bases; junction bases outside the gene matches: 9. The length of the CDR3 is 15 residues. CDR3 coding DNA: TGTGCCAGCAGCCCCACAGGGGGTATGTCCAATGAGCAGTTCTTC. Encoded protein: CASSPTGGMSNEQFF.

This clonotype was recorded at least ten times. The V call is TRBV5-5, the J call TRBJ1-2, with D perhaps matching TRBD1 (5 bases). The V gene's germline CDR1 is SGHKS and CDR2 YYEKEE (reference sequence). Deletions cut 0 bases from V and 4 bases from J, with 13 bases between. This CDR3 region has 15 residues. CDR3 coding DNA: TGTGCCAGCAGCTTGGGAGGTCAGGGAGGCTATGGCTACACCTTC. Translated, it gives CASSLGGQGGYGYTF.

This clonotype was found many times. The gene calls are TRBV25-1 and TRBJ1-2, with D perhaps TRBD1 (6 bases). With 3 bases removed from V and 4 bases from J, the gap between germline ends came to 9 bases. The CDR3 covers 13 residues. CDR1 is MGHDK and CDR2 is SYGVNS in the germline V gene. CDR3 loop: CASSEDRIYGYTF. The CDR3 DNA sequence: TGTGCCAGCAGTGAGGACAGAATCTATGGCTACACCTTC.

This clonotype was detected many times. The chain recombines TRBV11-3 with TRBJ2-1; the match to TRBD1 covers 7 bases. V gave up 4 bases and J gave up 4 bases; unmatched junction bases: 10. There are 16 residues in the CDR3. Germline V gene lookup returns CDR1 SGHNT and CDR2 YENEEA. The DNA of the CDR3 is TGTGCCAGCAGCTCCTCTTCAGGGGGAGTGTACAATGAGCAGTTCTTC. The encoded protein is CASSSSSGGVYNEQFF.

In its sample, this clonotype was seen many times. J is TRBJ2-5 and V is TRBV27, with a weak D call TRBD2 (5 bases). In germline, CDR1 is MNHEY, CDR2 SMNVEV (reference sequence). The CDR3 totals 14 residues. V lost 3 bases to trimming and J lost 2 bases, with 10 bases between them. Written as DNA, the CDR3 is TGTGCCAGCAGTTTCTCTAGCCCACAAGAGACCCAGTACTTC. Encoded protein: CASSFSSPQETQYF.

This clonotype was detected ten times or more. The rearrangement links TRBV7-9 to TRBJ2-7; D is ambiguous. From germline, CDR1 is SEHNR and CDR2 FQNEAQ (reference sequence). The germline V and J ends were trimmed by 1 base and 6 bases, with 4 bases remaining between them. The CDR3 totals 11 residues. The CDR3 coding sequence is TGTGCCAGCAGCTTAGTGACCGAGCAGTACTTC. This encodes CASSLVTEQYF.

This clonotype appeared a few times. This sequence joins TRBV6-6 and TRBJ1-6; D remains ambiguous. This CDR3 is 11 amino acids long. Looked up from germline, CDR1 is MNHNY and CDR2 is SVGAGI (reference sequence). For the CDR3, the DNA is TGTGCGACCGGGGATAATTCACCCCTCCACTTT. Translating gives CATGDNSPLHF.

The sample holds many counts of this clonotype. V and J are TRBV5-1 and TRBJ1-1; unclear D gene. The CDR3 runs 14 residues. Germline values: CDR1 SGHRS, CDR2 YFSETQ. The ends were cut back, 3 bases at V and 0 bases at J, with 9 bases in the middle. CDR3 sequence: CASSSRLMNTEAFF. In DNA, the CDR3 is TGCGCCAGCAGCTCCAGGCTTATGAACACTGAAGCTTTCTTT.